What follows is one T cell receptor beta chain and its context. The antigen remains undetermined. Germline-derived CDR1 and CDR2 are SEHNR and FQNEAQ (reference sequence). Trimming took 4 bases from V and 3 from J, leaving 17 bases between them. This CDR3 contains 16 residues. This entry is derived from a study of T cells in Graves' hyperthyroidism and ophthalmopathy. Study-level results: Researchers report that a 13 V-J model separated ophthalmopathy from stable hyperthyroidism.

Calling Graves' hyperthyroidism stable meant ophthalmopathy did not progress within 18 months. TCR beta CDR3 sequences were amplified from RNA transcripts. First-round RT-PCR of the TCR CDR3 relied on the HTBI primer set. In TCRdb, the multiplex PCR reads were re-called with MiXCR into one record per CDR3 protein. This sample has under 650,000 distinct CDR3 sequences, with 15% to 20% found just once. The clonotype originates from a woman in her twenties or thirties with Graves' hyperthyroidism. Input material: blood. The chain links TRBV7-9 to TRBJ2-3, with D possibly matching TRBD2 (6 bases). CDR3 sequence: CASSSSGGRGTDTQYF. The CDR3, as DNA: TGTGCCAGCAGCTCGTCCGGGGGACGGGGGACAGATACGCAGTATTTT.